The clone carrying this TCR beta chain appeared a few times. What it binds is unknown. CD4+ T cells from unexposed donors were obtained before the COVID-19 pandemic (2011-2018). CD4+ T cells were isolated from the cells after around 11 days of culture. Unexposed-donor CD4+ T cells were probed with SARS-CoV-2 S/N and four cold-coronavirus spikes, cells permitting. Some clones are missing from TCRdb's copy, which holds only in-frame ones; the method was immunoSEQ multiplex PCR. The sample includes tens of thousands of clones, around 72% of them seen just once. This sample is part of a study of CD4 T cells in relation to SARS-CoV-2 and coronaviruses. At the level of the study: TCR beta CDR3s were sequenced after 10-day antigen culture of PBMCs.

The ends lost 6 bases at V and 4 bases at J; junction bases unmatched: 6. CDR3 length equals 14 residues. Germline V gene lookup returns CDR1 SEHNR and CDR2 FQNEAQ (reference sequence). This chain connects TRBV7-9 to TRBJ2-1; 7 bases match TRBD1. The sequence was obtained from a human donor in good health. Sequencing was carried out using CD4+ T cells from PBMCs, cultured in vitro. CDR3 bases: TGTGCCAGCAGACGGACAGGAGTTTACAATGAGCAGTTCTTC. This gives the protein CASRRTGVYNEQFF.